Here is one TCR beta chain with its context. Its antigen remains unidentified. No base quality information exists; no much larger clone differs at one position. TCRbeta CDR3 regions were amplified from genomic DNA by means of the immunoSEQ Assay, a bias-controlled multiplex PCR. In the authors' own workflow: Within the assay, amplification of reference gene primers was used to estimate how many nucleated cells each sample contained. Sequence reads were collapsed and filtered to measure the absolute abundance of every unique TCRbeta CDR3 rearrangement. Productive Simpson clonality was computed per sample as the square root of Simpson's diversity index over productive rearrangements. TCRdb's version of the immuneACCESS table is confined to in-frame rearrangements and falls short of the full clone set. An unresolved V gene accounts for under half of the shortfall where checked; the remainder is of unknown origin. The V and J calls and clone size come from that table; D and trimming were worked out from the DNA. This sample is represented by 150,000 to 200,000 clones; 75% to 85% of them were singletons. Jointly, the top ten make up 17% of the sample.

The data belong to a study of blood T cell repertoires in COVID-19 (TCRdb year 2020). About the investigation overall: Collaborator samples came from the United States, Italy and Spain and covered acute and convalescent phases of COVID-19. The samples were drawn from two sources: the first 160 participants of the ongoing ImmuneRACE study, and 950 to 1,500 subjects contributed by 6 global collaborators. A de-identified subject ID, COVID-19 status, age in years and sex were almost always included in the sample metadata. The repertoires were made available in a free public database intended to serve as a resource for research on the immune response to SARS-CoV-2. Deeply sampled blood TCRbeta repertoires from subjects exposed to, actively infected with, or recovered from COVID-19 were included in the dataset. Where available, HLA class I and class II types were taken from metadata supplied by the sample provider and were not determined by assay-based typing. The material from the prospective study consisted of cDNA or gDNA derived from T cells, B-cell-depleted T cells, or PBMCs. Broader findings and caveats from the paper: The quantity of clinical and demographic metadata differed by source and by participant and was supplied without curation.

Enrolling through a virtual design, the prospective study's participants ranged in age from roughly 18 to 95 years and lived across roughly 24 United States geographic areas. In the prospective study, participants were assigned to cohorts based on the clinical history participants reported in a screening survey and a study questionnaire. In the prospective study, mobile phlebotomists collected whole blood, serum and a nasopharyngeal or oropharyngeal swab from each participant. Prospective study participants could optionally give additional blood draws and questionnaires over an approximately 2-month period. Before DNA extraction, blood samples from the prospective study were shipped at room temperature or frozen. CDR1 and CDR2 are read off the germline V gene as MNHEY and SVGEGT. V lost 6 bases and J lost 9 bases; the stretch between them is 20 bases long. The CDR3 measures 14 amino acids from cysteine to phenylalanine. Of the read, only the CDR3 DNA is kept; its 42 bases are in frame from base 1.

Material: PBMCs or T cells enriched from blood (not recorded which). This receptor was obtained from a woman aged 50 to 60 with acute COVID-19. This chain is built from TRBV6-2 or TRBV6-3 and TRBJ2-5, with the D gene not clear enough to name. The DNA reads as follows: TGTGCCAGCAGCCCTCTCGGTTCGGCCCGGGCCCAGTACTTC. This translates into CASSPLGSARAQYF.